The 24 T cell receptor beta chains listed next were all sequenced from one sample in a study of vaccination effects on CD4 cells after COVID-19. Antigen-specific CD4+ T cell clonotypes were called by their expansion after viral peptide-pool culture in ViraFEST. At the end of 10 days of culture, CD4+ T cells were isolated. Which antigens these TCRs recognize remains unknown. The protocol was immunoSEQ multiplex PCR, while the TCRdb copy is restricted to in-frame clones and leaves out a portion. The table shows about 79,000 clones, with about 74% occurring only once. Sequencing used CD4+ T cells from PBMCs cultured with HCoV-229E spike peptides, obtained before COVID-19 vaccination. Receptors were obtained from a human donor who received a COVID-19 vaccine.

The chain joins TRBV9 to TRBJ2-1, with TRBD2 matching over 8 bases. Germline V lookup: CDR1 SGDLS, CDR2 YYNGEE. The CDR3 has 17 amino acids. V shed 2 bases and J 0 bases; nucleotides not matched to a gene: 7. The CDR3 region has the DNA TGTGCCAGCAGCGTGGAATTAGCGGGGAACTCCTACAATGAGCAGTTCTTC. This sequence encodes CASSVELAGNSYNEQFF.

The V and J genes are TRBV6-5 and TRBJ2-2; 9 bases match TRBD1. Germline CDR1 is MNHEY and CDR2 is SVGAGI. V trimming: 6 bases; J trimming: 5 bases; junction bases outside the gene matches: 4. CDR3 length equals 14 residues. The CDR3 DNA reads TGTGCCAGCAGACAGGGGGCGCGTACCGGGGAGCTGTTTTTT. Protein product: CASRQGARTGELFF.

This clone was seen a few times. This chain joins TRBV3-1 (or the pseudogene TRBV3-2) and TRBJ2-1, with D perhaps given as TRBD1 or TRBD2 (5 bases each). The CDR3 spans 15 residues. Germline values: CDR1 LGHDT, CDR2 YNNKEL (reference sequence). V was pared by 0 bases and J by 10 bases, with 16 bases between. CDR3 coding DNA: TGTGCCAGCAGCCAAGATATCAGTGGGACCCGGGAGCAGTTCTTC. As protein: CASSQDISGTREQFF.

This sequence joins TRBV5-1 and TRBJ2-2; D gene ambiguous. The CDR3 extends over 15 amino acids. V lost 4 bases to trimming and J lost 3 bases, with 13 bases between them. The germline V gene encodes CDR1 SGHRS and CDR2 YFSETQ. CDR3 in amino acids: CASSADGQYTGELFF. For the CDR3, the DNA is TGCGCCAGCAGCGCGGACGGGCAATACACCGGGGAGCTGTTTTTT.

This chain joins TRBV12-5 and TRBJ1-6, with D maybe TRBD1 (6 bases). Looked up from germline, CDR1 is LGHNT and CDR2 is FRNRAP. Deletions cut 0 bases from V and 6 bases from J, with 9 bases between. CDR3 size: 15 residues. The CDR3 here is CASGLVVRGNSPLHF. DNA of the CDR3: TGTGCTAGTGGTTTGGTAGTCAGGGGTAATTCACCCCTCCACTTT.

The chain employs TRBV5-6 and TRBJ2-7; possible D gene TRBD1, 7 bases. This CDR3 spans 14 amino acids. Germline assignment: CDR1 SGHDT and CDR2 YYEEEE. The V gene lost 3 bases and the J gene lost 4 bases, with 14 bases spanning the gap. For the CDR3, the DNA is TGTGCCAGCAGCTCGGAGGGCAGGGGGTACGAGCAGTACGTC. It codes for CASSSEGRGYEQYV.

The chain is built from TRBV5-1 and TRBJ1-4; D is uncertain. V was cut by 1 base and J by 0 bases, with 10 bases left in between. Germline CDR1 reads SGHRS; CDR2 reads YFSETQ. The CDR3 covers 16 residues. The CDR3 nucleotides read TGCGCCAGCAGCTTGTCGGAGCACCCAACTAATGAAAAACTGTTTTTT. It codes for CASSLSEHPTNEKLFF.

The rearrangement joins TRBV28 to TRBJ2-4, with D uncertain. The germline gives CDR1 MDHEN, CDR2 SYDVKM. This CDR3 region has 14 residues. V was pared by 1 base and J by 0 bases, with 4 bases between. The CDR3 DNA follows: TGTGCCAGCAGTTTATCGGGAGCCAAAAACATTCAGTACTTC. As protein: CASSLSGAKNIQYF.

The CDR3 here is CASSFLGDLTQFF. In DNA form, the CDR3 reads TGTGCCAGCAGTTTTCTAGGAGACCTTACGCAGTTCTTC. The chain carries TRBV28 and TRBJ2-1; no definite D call. CDR3 size: 13 residues. V dropped 3 bases and J dropped 12 bases, with 15 bases sitting between them. CDR1 MDHEN and CDR2 SYDVKM come from the germline V gene.

The V gene is TRBV6-5, the J gene TRBJ1-1; no clear D. Germline V lookup: CDR1 MNHEY, CDR2 SVGAGI. The CDR3 sequence is 13 residues long. Trimming removed 7 bases from V and 0 bases from J, with 9 bases in between. The CDR3 reads CASKVNMNTEAFF. The CDR3 DNA sequence: TGTGCCAGCAAGGTCAATATGAACACTGAAGCTTTCTTT.

This clone was seen a few times. The J gene is TRBJ1-1, the V gene TRBV24-1, with 7 bases fitting TRBD1. The V gene's germline CDR1 is KGHDR and CDR2 SFDVKD. There are 14 residues in the CDR3. V dropped 4 bases and J dropped 7; count of bases not matched to a gene: 8. CDR3 residues: CATSDAYRQGEAFF. DNA of the CDR3: TGTGCCACCAGTGACGCATATCGACAGGGTGAAGCTTTCTTT.

V usage is TRBV7-2 and J usage is TRBJ2-2; D remains ambiguous. Germline V lookup: CDR1 SGHTA, CDR2 FQGNSA. The ends were cut back, 1 base at V and 5 bases at J, with 8 bases in the middle. This CDR3 is 14 amino acids long. CDR3 nucleotide sequence: TGTGCCAGCAGCTTAGGGGTTTGGACCGGGGAGCTGTTTTTT. It yields the protein CASSLGVWTGELFF.

The chain has TRBV7-3 and TRBJ1-1; tentatively, D is TRBD1 (6 bases). Trimming took off 2 bases at V and 3 bases at J, with 13 bases between the two ends. The CDR3 covers 15 residues. Germline V gene sequence: CDR1 SGHTA, CDR2 FQGTGA. This CDR3 is CASSLWAGADTEAFF. Written as DNA, the CDR3 is TGTGCCAGCAGCTTATGGGCAGGGGCGGACACTGAAGCTTTCTTT.

The genes are TRBV5-1 and TRBJ1-5; 7 positions agree with TRBD1. V gave up 5 bases and J gave up 2 bases; unmatched junction bases: 4. The CDR3 consists of 14 residues. Germline CDR1 is SGHRS and CDR2 is YFSETQ. For the CDR3, the DNA is TGCGCCAGCAGTTCCGGGACAGGCAATCAGCCCCAGCATTTT. Its translation: CASSSGTGNQPQHF. The whole variable domain, filled in from reference TRBV5-1 and TRBJ1-5, reads KAGVTQTPRYLIKTRGQQVTLSCSPISGHRSVSWYQQTPGQGLQFLFEYFSETQRNKGNFPGRFSGRQFSNSRSEMNVSTLELGDSALYLCASSSGTGNQPQHFGDGTRLSIL.

As DNA, the CDR3 is TGTGCCTGGGAGCGGATTCAGTACACTGAAGCTTTCTTT. Translated, it gives CAWERIQYTEAFF. This chain uses TRBV30 with TRBJ1-1; unclear D gene. CDR1 is GTSNPN and CDR2 is SVGIG in the germline V gene (reference sequence). V dropped 5 bases and J dropped 3 bases, with 13 bases sitting between them. This CDR3 has 13 residues.

This clone was observed a few times. The rearrangement uses TRBV28 and TRBJ1-6; D possibly corresponds to TRBD1 (6 bases). The CDR3 sequence is 14 residues long. The ends were cut back, 3 bases at V and 9 bases at J, with 12 bases in the middle. The germline V gene has CDR1 MDHEN and CDR2 SYDVKM. The CDR3 nucleotides are TGTGCCAGCAGTTTCTGGGGGGCGAGTTCACCCCTCCACTTT. This gives the protein CASSFWGASSPLHF.

The V call is TRBV2, the J call TRBJ1-4; D possibly corresponds to TRBD1 (6 bases). The CDR3 contains 13 residues. V lost 10 bases to trimming and J lost 5 bases, with 14 bases between them. Germline assignment: CDR1 SNHLY and CDR2 FYNNEI. The CDR3 bases are TGTGCCATTACGACAGGTCAGAATGAAAAACTGTTTTTT. Translated, it gives CAITTGQNEKLFF.

The J gene is TRBJ1-3, the V gene TRBV4-3; 8 bases are a match to TRBD1. Germline trimming cut 0 bases from V and 12 bases from J; bases unmatched to any gene: 16. In germline, CDR1 is LGHNA, CDR2 YSLEER. The CDR3 has 17 amino acids. The CDR3 reads CASSQDRIGQGSVGIYF. CDR3 bases: TGCGCCAGCAGCCAAGATCGTATAGGACAGGGCTCGGTGGGCATATATTTT.

The rearrangement joins TRBV12-3 or TRBV12-4 to TRBJ2-5; no firm D call. The V and J ends lost 1 base and 2 bases respectively, with 5 bases between them. The CDR3 has 13 residues. The CDR3 spells CASSLGRQETQYF. As DNA, the CDR3 is TGTGCCAGCAGTTTAGGCAGACAAGAGACCCAGTACTTC.

The chain is built from TRBV5-1 and TRBJ2-2; D uncertain. Germline V gene data show CDR1 as SGHRS and CDR2 as YFSETQ. Trimming cost V 4 bases and J 0 bases, with 13 bases left between them. The CDR3 is 16 amino acids. CDR3 nucleotides: TGCGCCAGCAGCGCGGTATCTGGGGCGAACACCGGGGAGCTGTTTTTT. Its protein is CASSAVSGANTGELFF.

V is TRBV15 and J is TRBJ1-1; 7 nucleotides match TRBD1. The germline V gene encodes CDR1 LNHNV and CDR2 YYDKDF (reference sequence). CDR3 length equals 15 residues. Trimming cost V 3 bases and J 1 base; bases outside gene matches: 5. The CDR3 region is CATSSNQGGNTEAFF. For the CDR3, the DNA is TGTGCCACCAGCAGTAACCAGGGGGGGAACACTGAAGCTTTCTTT. Looking up the rest from reference TRBV15 and TRBJ1-1 gives the full variable domain: DAMVIQNPRYQVTQFGKPVTLSCSQTLNHNVMYWYQQKSSQAPKLLFHYYDKDFNNEADTPDNFQSRRPNTSFCFLDIRSPGLGDTAMYLCATSSNQGGNTEAFFGQGTRLTVV.

A few counts support this clone. The gene calls are TRBV6-5 and TRBJ1-6; no definite D call. Germline lookup yields CDR1 MNHEY and CDR2 SVGAGI. With 0 bases removed from V and 14 bases from J, the gap between germline ends came to 14 bases. The CDR3 covers 14 residues. The CDR3 region is CASSYSSGFSALHF. The CDR3 DNA reads as TGTGCCAGCAGTTACTCGAGTGGATTTTCGGCCCTCCACTTT.

This clone was found a few times. CDR3 DNA: TGCGCCAGCAGCCTCGGGACTTCCACCACCGGGGAGCTGTTTTTT. This codes for CASSLGTSTTGELFF. This chain joins TRBV5-1 and TRBJ2-2; the D gene is possibly TRBD2 (6 bases). Germline CDR1 is SGHRS and CDR2 is YFSETQ. CDR3 length: 15 residues. Trimming cost V 4 bases and J 4 bases, with 14 bases left between them.

As to this clone: The same CDR3 is also encoded by other DNA sequences in this sample. The J gene is TRBJ2-2, the V gene TRBV15; 8 bases map to TRBD2. Germline CDR1 is LNHNV and CDR2 is YYDKDF (reference sequence). This CDR3 is 15 amino acids long. The V gene end was trimmed by 4 bases and the J gene end by 5 bases; junction bases not matched to a gene: 6. The CDR3 DNA sequence: TGTGCCACCAGCACACGGGGGGGCCGTACCGGGGAGCTGTTTTTT. This encodes CATSTRGGRTGELFF.